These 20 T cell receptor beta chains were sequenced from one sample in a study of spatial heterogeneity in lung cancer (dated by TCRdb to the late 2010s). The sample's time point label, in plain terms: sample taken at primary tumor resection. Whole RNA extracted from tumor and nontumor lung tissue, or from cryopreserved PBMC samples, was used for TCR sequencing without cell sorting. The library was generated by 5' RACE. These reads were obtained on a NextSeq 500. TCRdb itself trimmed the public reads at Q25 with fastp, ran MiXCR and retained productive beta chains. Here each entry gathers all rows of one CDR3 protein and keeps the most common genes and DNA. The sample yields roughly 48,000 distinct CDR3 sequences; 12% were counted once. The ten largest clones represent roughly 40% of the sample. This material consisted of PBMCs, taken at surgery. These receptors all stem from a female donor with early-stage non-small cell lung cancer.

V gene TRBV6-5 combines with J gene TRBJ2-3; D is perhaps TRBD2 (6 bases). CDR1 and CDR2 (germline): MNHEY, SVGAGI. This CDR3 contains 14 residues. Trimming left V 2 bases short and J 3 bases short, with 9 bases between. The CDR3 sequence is CASSYGGETDTQYF. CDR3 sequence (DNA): TGTGCCAGCAGTTACGGCGGGGAAACAGATACGCAGTATTTT.

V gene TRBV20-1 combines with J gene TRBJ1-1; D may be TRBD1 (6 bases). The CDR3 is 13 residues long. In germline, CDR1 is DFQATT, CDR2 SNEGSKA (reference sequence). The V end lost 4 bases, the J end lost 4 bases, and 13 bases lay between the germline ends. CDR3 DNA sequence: TGCAGTGCTACCGGGGGCCCGGGCACTGAAGCTTTCTTT. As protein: CSATGGPGTEAFF.

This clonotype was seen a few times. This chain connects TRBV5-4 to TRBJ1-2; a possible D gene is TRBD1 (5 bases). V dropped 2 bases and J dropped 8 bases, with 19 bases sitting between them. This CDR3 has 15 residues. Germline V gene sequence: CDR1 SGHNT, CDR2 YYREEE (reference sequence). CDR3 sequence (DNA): TGTGCCAGCAGCTTCCCCTATGGGGAGGGGTCCGGCTACACCTTC. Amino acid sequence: CASSFPYGEGSGYTF.

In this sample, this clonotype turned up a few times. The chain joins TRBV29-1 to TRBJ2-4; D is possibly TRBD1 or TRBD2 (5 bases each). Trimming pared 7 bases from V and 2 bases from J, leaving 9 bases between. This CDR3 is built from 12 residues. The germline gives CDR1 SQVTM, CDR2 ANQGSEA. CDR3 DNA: TGCAGCGGTCAGGGACCCAAAAACATTCAGTACTTC. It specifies CSGQGPKNIQYF.

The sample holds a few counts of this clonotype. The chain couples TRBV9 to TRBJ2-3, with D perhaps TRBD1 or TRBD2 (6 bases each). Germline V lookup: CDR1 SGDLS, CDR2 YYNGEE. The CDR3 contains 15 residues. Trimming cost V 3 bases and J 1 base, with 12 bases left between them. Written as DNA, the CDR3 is TGTGCCAGCAGCGGGAGGGCAGGGGGCACAGATACGCAGTATTTT. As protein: CASSGRAGGTDTQYF.

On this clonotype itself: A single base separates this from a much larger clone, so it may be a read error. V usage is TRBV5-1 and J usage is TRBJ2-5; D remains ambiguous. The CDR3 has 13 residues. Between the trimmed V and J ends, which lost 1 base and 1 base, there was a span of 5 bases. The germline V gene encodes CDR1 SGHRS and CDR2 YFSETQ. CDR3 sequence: CASSLYPQETQYF. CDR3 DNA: TGCGCCAGCAGCTTGTACCCCCAAGAGACCCAGTACTTC.

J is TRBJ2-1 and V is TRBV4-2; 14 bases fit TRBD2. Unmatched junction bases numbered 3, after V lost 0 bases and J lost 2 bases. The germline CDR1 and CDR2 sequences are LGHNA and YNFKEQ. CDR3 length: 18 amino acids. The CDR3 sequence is CASSQEGTSGGTYNEQFF. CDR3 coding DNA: TGTGCCAGCAGCCAAGAAGGGACTAGCGGGGGCACCTACAATGAGCAGTTCTTC.

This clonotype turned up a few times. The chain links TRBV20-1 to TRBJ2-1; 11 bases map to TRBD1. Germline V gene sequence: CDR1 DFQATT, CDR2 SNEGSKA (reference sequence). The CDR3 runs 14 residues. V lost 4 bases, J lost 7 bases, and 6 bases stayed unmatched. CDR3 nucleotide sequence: TGCAGTGCTACCGGGACAGGGGGTGGGAATGAGCAGTTCTTC. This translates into CSATGTGGGNEQFF.

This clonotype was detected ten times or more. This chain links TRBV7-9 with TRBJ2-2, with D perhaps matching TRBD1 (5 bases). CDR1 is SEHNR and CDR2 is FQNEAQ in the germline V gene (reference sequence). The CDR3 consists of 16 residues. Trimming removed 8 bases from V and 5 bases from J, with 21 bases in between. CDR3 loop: CASHPDRAGKTGELFF. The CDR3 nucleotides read TGTGCCAGCCACCCGGATCGGGCAGGGAAGACCGGGGAGCTGTTTTTT.

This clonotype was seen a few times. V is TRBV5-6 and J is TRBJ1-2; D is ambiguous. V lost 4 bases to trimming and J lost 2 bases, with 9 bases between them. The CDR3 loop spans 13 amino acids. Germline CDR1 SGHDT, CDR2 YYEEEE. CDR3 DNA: TGTGCCAGCAGCCTGATGAGGAACTATGGCTACACCTTC. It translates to CASSLMRNYGYTF.

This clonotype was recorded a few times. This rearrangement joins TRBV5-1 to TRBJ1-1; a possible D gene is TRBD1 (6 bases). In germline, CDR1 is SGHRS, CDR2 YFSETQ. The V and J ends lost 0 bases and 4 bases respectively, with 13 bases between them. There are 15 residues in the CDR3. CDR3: CASSLAEGGGTEAFF. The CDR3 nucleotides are TGCGCCAGCAGCTTGGCGGAAGGGGGGGGCACTGAAGCTTTCTTT.

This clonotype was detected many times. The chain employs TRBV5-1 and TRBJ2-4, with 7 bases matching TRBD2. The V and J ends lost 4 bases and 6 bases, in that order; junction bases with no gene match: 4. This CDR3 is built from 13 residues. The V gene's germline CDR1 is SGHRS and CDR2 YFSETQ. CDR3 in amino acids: CASSQGLLNIQYF. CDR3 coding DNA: TGCGCCAGCAGCCAGGGACTACTAAACATTCAGTACTTC. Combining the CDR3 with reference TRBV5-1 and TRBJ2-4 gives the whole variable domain KAGVTQTPRYLIKTRGQQVTLSCSPISGHRSVSWYQQTPGQGLQFLFEYFSETQRNKGNFPGRFSGRQFSNSRSEMNVSTLELGDSALYLCASSQGLLNIQYFGAGTRLSVL.

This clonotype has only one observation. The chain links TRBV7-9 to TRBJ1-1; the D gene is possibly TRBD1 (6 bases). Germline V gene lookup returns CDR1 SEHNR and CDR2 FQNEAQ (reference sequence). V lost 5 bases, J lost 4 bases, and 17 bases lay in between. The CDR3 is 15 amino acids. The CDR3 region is CASSPSGAASTEAFF. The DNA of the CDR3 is TGTGCCAGCAGCCCGTCGGGGGCCGCGAGCACTGAAGCTTTCTTT.

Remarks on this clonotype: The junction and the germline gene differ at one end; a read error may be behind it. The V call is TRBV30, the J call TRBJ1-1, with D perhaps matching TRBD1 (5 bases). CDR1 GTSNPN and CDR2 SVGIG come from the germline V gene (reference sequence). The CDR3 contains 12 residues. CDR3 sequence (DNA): TGTGCCTCCCGGTGGGGGAACACTAAAGCTTTCTTT. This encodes CASRWGNTKAFF. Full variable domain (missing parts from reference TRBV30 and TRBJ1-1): SQTIHQWPATLVQPVGSPLSLECTVEGTSNPNLYWYRQAAGRGLQLLFYSVGIGQISSEVPQNLSASRPQDRQFILSSKKLLLSDSGFYLCASRWGNTKAFFGQGTRLTVV.

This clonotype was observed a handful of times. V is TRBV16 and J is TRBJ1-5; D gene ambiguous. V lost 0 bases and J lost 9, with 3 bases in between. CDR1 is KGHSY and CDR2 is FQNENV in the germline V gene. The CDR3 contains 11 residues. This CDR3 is CASSQSPPQHF. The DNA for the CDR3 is TGTGCCAGCAGCCAATCACCGCCCCAGCATTTT.

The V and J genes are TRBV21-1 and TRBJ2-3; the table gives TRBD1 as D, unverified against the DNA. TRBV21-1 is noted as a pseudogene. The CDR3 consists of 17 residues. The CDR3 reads CASSESPAGRCTDTQYF. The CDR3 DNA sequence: TGTGCCAGCAGCGAAAGCCCAGCGGGGCGATGCACAGATACGCAGTATTTT.

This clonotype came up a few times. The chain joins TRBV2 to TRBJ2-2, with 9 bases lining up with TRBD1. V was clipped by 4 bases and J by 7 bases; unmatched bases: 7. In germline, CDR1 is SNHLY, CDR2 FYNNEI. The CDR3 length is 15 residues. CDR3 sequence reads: CASSVGQGRNGELFF. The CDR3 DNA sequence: TGTGCCAGCAGTGTGGGACAGGGAAGGAACGGGGAGCTGTTTTTT.

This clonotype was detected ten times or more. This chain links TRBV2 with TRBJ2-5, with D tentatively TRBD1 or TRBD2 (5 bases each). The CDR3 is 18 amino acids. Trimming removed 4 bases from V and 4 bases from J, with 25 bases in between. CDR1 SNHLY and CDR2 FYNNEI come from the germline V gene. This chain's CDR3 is CASSAAFGDQDVGETQYF. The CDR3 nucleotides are TGTGCCAGCAGTGCAGCTTTTGGGGACCAAGACGTTGGAGAGACCCAGTACTTC.

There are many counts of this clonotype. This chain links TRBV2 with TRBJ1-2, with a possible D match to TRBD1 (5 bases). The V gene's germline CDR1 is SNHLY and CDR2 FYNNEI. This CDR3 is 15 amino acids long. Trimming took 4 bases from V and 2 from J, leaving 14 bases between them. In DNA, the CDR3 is TGTGCCAGCAGTGTGCCGAAGGGGCGAAACTATGGCTACACCTTC. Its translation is CASSVPKGRNYGYTF.

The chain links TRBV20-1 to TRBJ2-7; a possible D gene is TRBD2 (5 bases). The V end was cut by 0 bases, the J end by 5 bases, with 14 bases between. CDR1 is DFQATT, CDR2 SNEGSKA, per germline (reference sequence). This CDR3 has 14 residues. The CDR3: CSARDGGRQNEQYF. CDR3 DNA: TGCAGTGCTAGAGATGGCGGGCGGCAGAACGAGCAGTACTTC.